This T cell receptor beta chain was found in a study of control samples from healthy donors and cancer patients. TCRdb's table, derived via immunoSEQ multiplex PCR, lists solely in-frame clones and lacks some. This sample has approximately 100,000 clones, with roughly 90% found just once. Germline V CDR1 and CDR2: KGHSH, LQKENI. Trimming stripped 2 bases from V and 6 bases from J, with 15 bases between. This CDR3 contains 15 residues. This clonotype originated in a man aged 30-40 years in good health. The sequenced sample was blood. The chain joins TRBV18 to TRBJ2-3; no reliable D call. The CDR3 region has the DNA TGTGCCAGCTCACCATACGGAGACCTCTCCGATACGCAGTATTTT. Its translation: CASSPYGDLSDTQYF.